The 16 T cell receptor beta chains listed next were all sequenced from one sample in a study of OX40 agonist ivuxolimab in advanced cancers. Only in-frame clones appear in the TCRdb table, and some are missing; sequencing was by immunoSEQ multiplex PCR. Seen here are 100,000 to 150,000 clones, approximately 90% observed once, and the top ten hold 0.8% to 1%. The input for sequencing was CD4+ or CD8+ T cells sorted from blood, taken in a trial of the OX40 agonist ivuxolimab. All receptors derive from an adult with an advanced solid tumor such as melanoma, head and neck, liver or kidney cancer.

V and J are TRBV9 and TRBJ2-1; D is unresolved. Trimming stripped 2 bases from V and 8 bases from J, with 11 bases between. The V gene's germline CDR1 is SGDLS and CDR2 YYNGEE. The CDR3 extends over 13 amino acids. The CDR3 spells CASSVPQLDEQFF. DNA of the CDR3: TGTGCCAGCAGCGTCCCCCAGCTCGATGAGCAGTTCTTC.

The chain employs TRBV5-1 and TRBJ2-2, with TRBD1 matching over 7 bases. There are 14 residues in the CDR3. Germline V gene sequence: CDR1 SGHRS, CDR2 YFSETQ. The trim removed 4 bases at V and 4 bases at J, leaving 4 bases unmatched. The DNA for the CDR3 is TGCGCCAGCAGCGGGGACAGATCCACCGGGGAGCTGTTTTTT. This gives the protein CASSGDRSTGELFF.

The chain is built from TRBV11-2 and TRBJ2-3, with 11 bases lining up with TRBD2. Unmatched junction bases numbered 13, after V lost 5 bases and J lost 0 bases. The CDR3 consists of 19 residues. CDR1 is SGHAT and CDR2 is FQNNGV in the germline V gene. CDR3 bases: TGTGCCAGCAGCCCCCCGCTAGCGGGAGGCCCCCCTAGCACAGATACGCAGTATTTT. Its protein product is CASSPPLAGGPPSTDTQYF.

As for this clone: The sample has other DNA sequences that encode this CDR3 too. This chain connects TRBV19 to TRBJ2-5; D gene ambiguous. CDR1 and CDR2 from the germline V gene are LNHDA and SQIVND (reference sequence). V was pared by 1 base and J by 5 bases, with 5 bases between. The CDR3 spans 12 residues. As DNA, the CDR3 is TGTGCCAGTAGTATAGGGGGTGAGACCCAGTACTTC. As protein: CASSIGGETQYF.

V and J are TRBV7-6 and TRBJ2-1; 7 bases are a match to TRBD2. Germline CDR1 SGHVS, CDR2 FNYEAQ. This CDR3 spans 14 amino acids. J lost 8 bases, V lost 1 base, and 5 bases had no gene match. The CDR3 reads CASSLGTRSDEQFF. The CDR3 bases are TGTGCCAGCAGCTTAGGGACTAGGAGCGATGAGCAGTTCTTC.

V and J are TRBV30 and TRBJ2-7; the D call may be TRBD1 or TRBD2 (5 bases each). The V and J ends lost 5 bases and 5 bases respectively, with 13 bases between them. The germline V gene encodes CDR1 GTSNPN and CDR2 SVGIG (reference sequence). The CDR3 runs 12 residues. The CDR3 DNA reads TGTGCCTGGGGGCCGGGGACGAACGAGCAGTACTTC. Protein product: CAWGPGTNEQYF.

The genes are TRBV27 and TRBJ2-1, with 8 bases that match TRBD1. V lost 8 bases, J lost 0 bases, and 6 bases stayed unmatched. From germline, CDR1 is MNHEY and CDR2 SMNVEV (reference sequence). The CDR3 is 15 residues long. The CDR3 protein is CASGRDRSSYNEQFF. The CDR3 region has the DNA TGTGCCAGCGGACGGGACAGGAGCTCCTACAATGAGCAGTTCTTC.

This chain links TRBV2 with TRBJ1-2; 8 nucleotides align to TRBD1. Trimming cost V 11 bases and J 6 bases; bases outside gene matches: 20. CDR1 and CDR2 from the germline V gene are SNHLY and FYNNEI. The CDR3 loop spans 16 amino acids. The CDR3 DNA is TGTGCCTGCAACAAGGGCACAGGGGGAACCTGGGATGGCTACACCTTC. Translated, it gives CACNKGTGGTWDGYTF.

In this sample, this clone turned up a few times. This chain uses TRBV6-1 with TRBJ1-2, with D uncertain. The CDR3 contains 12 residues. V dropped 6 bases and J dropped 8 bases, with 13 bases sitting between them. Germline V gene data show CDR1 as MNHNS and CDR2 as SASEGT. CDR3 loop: CASSQTVWGYTF. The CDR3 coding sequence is TGTGCCAGCAGCCAGACGGTCTGGGGCTACACCTTC.

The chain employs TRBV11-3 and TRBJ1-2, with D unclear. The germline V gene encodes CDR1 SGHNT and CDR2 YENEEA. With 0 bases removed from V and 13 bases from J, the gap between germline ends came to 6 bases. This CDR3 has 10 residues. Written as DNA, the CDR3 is TGTGCCAGCAGCTTAGACGGTTGCACCTTC. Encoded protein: CASSLDGCTF.

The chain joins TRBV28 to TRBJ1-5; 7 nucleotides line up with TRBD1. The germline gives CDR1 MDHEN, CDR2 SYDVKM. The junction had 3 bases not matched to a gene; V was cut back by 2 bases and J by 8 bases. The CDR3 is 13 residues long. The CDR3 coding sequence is TGTGCCAGCAGTTTAGGAGGGGGCGAGCCCCAGCATTTT. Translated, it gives CASSLGGGEPQHF.

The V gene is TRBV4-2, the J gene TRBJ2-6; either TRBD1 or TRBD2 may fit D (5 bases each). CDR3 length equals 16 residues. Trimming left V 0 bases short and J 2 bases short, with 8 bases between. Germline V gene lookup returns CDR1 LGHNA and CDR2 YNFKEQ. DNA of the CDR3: TGTGCCAGCAGCCAAGATGGGACGGCTGGGGCCAACGTCCTGACTTTC. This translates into CASSQDGTAGANVLTF.

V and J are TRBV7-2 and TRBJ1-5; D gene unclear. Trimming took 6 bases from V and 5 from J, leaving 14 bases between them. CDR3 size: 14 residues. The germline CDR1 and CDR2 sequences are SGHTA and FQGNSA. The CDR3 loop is CASSSVPTYQPQHF. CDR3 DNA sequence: TGTGCCAGCAGTTCAGTCCCTACCTATCAGCCCCAGCATTTT. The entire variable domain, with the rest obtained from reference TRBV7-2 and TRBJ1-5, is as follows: GAGVSQSPSNKVTEKGKDVELRCDPISGHTALYWYRQSLGQGLEFLIYFQGNSAPDKSGLPSDRFSAERTGGSVSTLTIQRTQQEDSAVYLCASSSVPTYQPQHFGDGTRLSIL.

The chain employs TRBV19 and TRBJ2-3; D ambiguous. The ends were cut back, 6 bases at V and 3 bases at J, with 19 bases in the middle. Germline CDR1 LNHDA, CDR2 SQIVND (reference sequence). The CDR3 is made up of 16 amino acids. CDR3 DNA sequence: TGTGCCAGTAGCGGGCCGGAAAGGATAGGAACAGATACGCAGTATTTT. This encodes CASSGPERIGTDTQYF. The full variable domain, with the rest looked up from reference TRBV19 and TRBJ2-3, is DGGITQSPKYLFRKEGQNVTLSCEQNLNHDAMYWYRQDPGQGLRLIYYSQIVNDFQKGDIAEGYSVSREKKESFPLTVTSAQKNPTAFYLCASSGPERIGTDTQYFGPGTRLTVL.

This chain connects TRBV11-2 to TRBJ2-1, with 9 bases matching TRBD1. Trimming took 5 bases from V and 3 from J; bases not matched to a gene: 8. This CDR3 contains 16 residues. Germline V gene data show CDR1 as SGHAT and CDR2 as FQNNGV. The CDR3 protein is CASSIGTGINYNEQFF. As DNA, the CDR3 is TGTGCCAGCAGCATAGGGACAGGGATAAACTACAATGAGCAGTTCTTC.

The CDR3 bases are TGTGCCAGCTCACCCAGGAAGGCTGAAGCTTTCTTT. Its translation: CASSPRKAEAFF. The chain is built from TRBV18 and TRBJ1-1; no clear D. V lost 3 bases, J lost 6 bases, and 8 bases lay in between. This CDR3 is 12 amino acids long. Germline V gene sequence: CDR1 KGHSH, CDR2 LQKENI.